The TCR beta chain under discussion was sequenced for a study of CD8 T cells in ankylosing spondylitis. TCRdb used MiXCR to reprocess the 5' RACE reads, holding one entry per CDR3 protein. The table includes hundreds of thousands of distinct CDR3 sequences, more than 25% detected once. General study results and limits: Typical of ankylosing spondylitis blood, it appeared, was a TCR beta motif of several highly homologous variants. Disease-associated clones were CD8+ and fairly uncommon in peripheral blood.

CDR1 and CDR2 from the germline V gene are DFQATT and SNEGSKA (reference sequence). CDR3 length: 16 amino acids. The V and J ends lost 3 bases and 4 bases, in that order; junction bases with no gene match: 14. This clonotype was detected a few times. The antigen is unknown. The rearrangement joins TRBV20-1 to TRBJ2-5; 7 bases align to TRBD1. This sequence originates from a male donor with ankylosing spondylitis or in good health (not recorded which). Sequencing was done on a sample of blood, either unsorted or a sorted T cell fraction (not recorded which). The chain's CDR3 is CSASGPTGIASETQYF. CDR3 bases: TGCAGTGCTAGCGGCCCGACAGGGATCGCGTCAGAGACCCAGTACTTC.